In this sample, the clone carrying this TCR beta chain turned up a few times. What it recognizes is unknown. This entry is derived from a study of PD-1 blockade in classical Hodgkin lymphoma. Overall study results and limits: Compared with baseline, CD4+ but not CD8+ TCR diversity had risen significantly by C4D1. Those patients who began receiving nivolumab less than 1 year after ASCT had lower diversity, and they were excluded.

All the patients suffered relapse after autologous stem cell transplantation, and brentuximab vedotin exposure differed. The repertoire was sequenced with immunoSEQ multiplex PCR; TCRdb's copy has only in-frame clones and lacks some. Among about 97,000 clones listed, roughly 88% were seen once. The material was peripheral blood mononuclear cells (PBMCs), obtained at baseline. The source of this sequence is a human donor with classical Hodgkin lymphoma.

CDR3 in amino acids: CASSFLAESYEQYF. The CDR3 bases are TGTGCCAGCAGCTTTCTAGCGGAGTCCTACGAGCAGTACTTC. This chain links TRBV7-9 with TRBJ2-7; 7 bases align to TRBD2. The V segment lost 3 bases and the J segment 1 base; nucleotides outside the gene matches: 3. The germline V gene encodes CDR1 SEHNR and CDR2 FQNEAQ (reference sequence). CDR3 length: 14 amino acids.